This passage covers 32 T cell receptor beta chains from one sample sequenced in a study of blood T cell repertoires in COVID-19. Clones were read by immunoSEQ multiplex PCR, and TCRdb kept only the in-frame ones, dropping some. This sample carries 140,000 to 150,000 clones, roughly 90% of them seen once, and the ten largest clones take approximately 4.3%. Sequencing was performed on PBMCs or T cells enriched from blood (not recorded which). The origin of the receptors is a middle-aged man who had recovered from COVID-19.

The chain combines TRBV19 with TRBJ2-1; D is ambiguous. This CDR3 comprises 11 residues. Germline CDR1 reads LNHDA; CDR2 reads SQIVND (reference sequence). Deletions cut 1 base from V and 7 bases from J, with 2 bases between. CDR3 sequence: CASSIVNEQFF. CDR3 nucleotides: TGTGCCAGTAGTATAGTAAATGAGCAGTTCTTC.

The genes are TRBV19 and TRBJ2-1, with TRBD1 matching 7 bases. The CDR3 is made up of 14 amino acids. J lost 0 bases, V lost 10 bases, and 6 bases had no gene match. CDR1 LNHDA and CDR2 SQIVND come from the germline V gene (reference sequence). The CDR3 spells CATTGTVSYNEQFF. In nucleotides, the CDR3 is TGTGCCACCACCGGGACAGTCTCCTACAATGAGCAGTTCTTC.

The V call is TRBV7-2, the J call TRBJ2-5; 15 positions match TRBD2. The V gene's germline CDR1 is SGHTA and CDR2 FQGNSA. With 1 base clipped from V and 5 bases from J, the junction kept 5 bases outside the gene matches. This CDR3 is built from 17 residues. The CDR3, as DNA: TGTGCCAGCAGCTTAGGGACTAGCGGGGGGGCAGGGGAGACCCAGTACTTC. Translation: CASSLGTSGGAGETQYF.

As DNA, the CDR3 is TGTGCCAGCAGTTACGGGGGCGGGGAGCTGTTTTTT. It codes for CASSYGGGELFF. The J gene is TRBJ2-2, the V gene TRBV28, with TRBD2 as a possible D gene (6 bases). This CDR3 has 12 residues. V shed 4 bases and J shed 7 bases, with 7 bases lying between them. Germline CDR1 and CDR2: MDHEN and SYDVKM.

The gene calls are TRBV28 and TRBJ2-3, with a tentative D call TRBD2 (7 bases). CDR1 is MDHEN and CDR2 is SYDVKM in the germline V gene. V lost 6 bases to trimming and J lost 3 bases, with 16 bases between them. The CDR3 loop spans 15 amino acids. The CDR3: CASSLGGEGTDTQYF. CDR3 coding DNA: TGTGCCAGCAGCCTAGGGGGGGAAGGAACAGATACGCAGTATTTT.

The V and J genes are TRBV14 and TRBJ1-2; the D gene is possibly TRBD1 (5 bases). The V gene lost 1 base and the J gene lost 6 bases, with 12 bases spanning the gap. The CDR3 totals 14 residues. Germline V lookup: CDR1 SGHDN, CDR2 FVKESK. The CDR3 sequence is CASSQVGGINGYTF. DNA for the CDR3: TGTGCCAGCAGCCAAGTCGGGGGTATCAATGGCTACACCTTC.

This sequence joins TRBV5-8 and TRBJ1-5; TRBD1 matches 8 bases. V was pared by 2 bases and J by 4 bases, with 2 bases of the junction left unmatched. The CDR3 runs 14 residues. CDR1 is SGHTS and CDR2 is YDEGEE in the germline V gene. For the CDR3, the DNA is TGTGCCAGCAGCTTTCGGACAGGGAATCAGCCCCAGCATTTT. Translating it yields CASSFRTGNQPQHF.

This clone has only a few counts. V gene TRBV7-2 combines with J gene TRBJ1-2; D perhaps matches TRBD1 (5 bases). V shed 3 bases and J shed 6 bases, with 11 bases lying between them. The germline gives CDR1 SGHTA, CDR2 FQGNSA. This CDR3 is built from 13 residues. CDR3 bases: TGTGCCAGCAGCTTCTCATCAGGGAATGGCTACACCTTC. Its protein is CASSFSSGNGYTF. Together with reference TRBV7-2 and TRBJ1-2, the CDR3 gives the full variable domain: GAGVSQSPSNKVTEKGKDVELRCDPISGHTALYWYRQSLGQGLEFLIYFQGNSAPDKSGLPSDRFSAERTGGSVSTLTIQRTQQEDSAVYLCASSFSSGNGYTFGSGTRLTVV.

The chain couples TRBV19 to TRBJ1-5; no clear D. The germline V and J ends were trimmed by 5 bases and 0 bases, with 8 bases remaining between them. The CDR3 totals 14 residues. The germline CDR1 and CDR2 sequences are LNHDA and SQIVND (reference sequence). CDR3 DNA sequence: TGTGCCAGTAGTTTACGGGATAGCAATCAGCCCCAGCATTTT. Translation gives CASSLRDSNQPQHF. Together with reference TRBV19 and TRBJ1-5, the CDR3 gives the full variable domain: DGGITQSPKYLFRKEGQNVTLSCEQNLNHDAMYWYRQDPGQGLRLIYYSQIVNDFQKGDIAEGYSVSREKKESFPLTVTSAQKNPTAFYLCASSLRDSNQPQHFGDGTRLSIL.

This clone came up once. This rearrangement joins TRBV24-1 to TRBJ2-1, with unresolved D. V gave up 5 bases and J gave up 12 bases, with 13 bases separating them. The CDR3 is 12 amino acids. The germline gives CDR1 KGHDR, CDR2 SFDVKD. CDR3 DNA sequence: TGTGCCACCAGTGGTGGTTTTTCCGGGCAGTTCTTC. Amino acids: CATSGGFSGQFF.

V gene TRBV11-2 combines with J gene TRBJ1-1; maybe TRBD1 (6 bases). Germline loops: CDR1 SGHAT, CDR2 FQNNGV. V lost 0 bases, J lost 1 base, and 6 bases lay in between. This CDR3 spans 14 amino acids. CDR3 coding DNA: TGTGCCAGCAGCTTAGAAGGGGGGAACACTGAAGCTTTCTTT. Translated, it gives CASSLEGGNTEAFF.

The V and J genes are TRBV5-4 and TRBJ2-2, with 7 bases matching TRBD1. This CDR3 region has 15 residues. Germline V CDR1 and CDR2: SGHNT, YYREEE (reference sequence). The V and J ends lost 1 base and 6 bases, in that order; junction bases with no gene match: 6. CDR3 protein: CASSLQLGTAGELFF. In nucleotides, the CDR3 is TGTGCCAGCAGCTTGCAACTTGGGACAGCCGGGGAGCTGTTTTTT.

The rearrangement links TRBV5-1 to TRBJ1-1; 7 bases are a match to TRBD1. V gave up 3 bases and J gave up 8 bases; unmatched junction bases: 10. The CDR3 covers 14 residues. Per germline, CDR1 SGHRS and CDR2 YFSETQ. This CDR3 is CASSSLGQSPEAFF. In DNA form, the CDR3 reads TGCGCCAGCAGCTCCCTGGGACAGTCCCCAGAAGCTTTCTTT.

The chain joins TRBV4-1 to TRBJ2-3; the match to TRBD2 covers 8 bases. V gave up 4 bases and J gave up 0 bases; unmatched junction bases: 3. This CDR3 has 15 residues. Germline CDR1 is MGHRA and CDR2 is YSYEKL. DNA of the CDR3: TGCGCCAGCAGCCTGCGGGGGGCGAGCACAGATACGCAGTATTTT. Its translation is CASSLRGASTDTQYF.

The V and J genes are TRBV28 and TRBJ2-7; 11 bases align to TRBD2. This CDR3 is built from 16 residues. The V gene's germline CDR1 is MDHEN and CDR2 SYDVKM. The V and J ends lost 4 bases and 3 bases, in that order; junction bases with no gene match: 8. This CDR3 reads CASSSPTSGGLYEQYV. The CDR3 DNA sequence: TGTGCCAGCAGTTCGCCTACTAGCGGGGGCCTCTACGAGCAGTACGTC.

The V gene is TRBV7-2, the J gene TRBJ2-5, with a possible D match to TRBD2 (6 bases). Germline V gene data show CDR1 as SGHTA and CDR2 as FQGNSA. Trimming took off 6 bases at V and 4 bases at J, with 18 bases between the two ends. The CDR3 runs to 15 residues. Written as DNA, the CDR3 is TGTGCCAGCAGTTCCTGGGCGGGGCCCCGAGAGACCCAGTACTTC. Translated: CASSSWAGPRETQYF.

The chain recombines TRBV29-1 with TRBJ1-1; 8 bases align to TRBD1. The CDR3 covers 11 residues. The V and J ends lost 7 bases and 7 bases, in that order; junction bases with no gene match: 5. Looked up from germline, CDR1 is SQVTM and CDR2 is ANQGSEA. The CDR3 DNA is TGCAGCGCCGGACAGGGTATTGAAGCTTTCTTT. It translates to CSAGQGIEAFF.

The rearrangement links TRBV18 to TRBJ2-5, with D possibly being TRBD1 (5 bases). The CDR3 extends over 13 amino acids. Germline CDR1 and CDR2: KGHSH and LQKENI. The germline V and J ends were trimmed by 6 bases and 4 bases, with 12 bases remaining between them. For the CDR3, the DNA is TGTGCCAGCTCGTCACAGGATAGAGAGACCCAGTACTTC. This encodes CASSSQDRETQYF. The variable domain in full, with the rest retrieved from reference TRBV18 and TRBJ2-5, is NAGVMQNPRHLVRRRGQEARLRCSPMKGHSHVYWYRQLPEEGLKFMVYLQKENIIDESGMPKERFSAEFPKEGPSILRIQQVVRGDSAAYFCASSSQDRETQYFGPGTRLLVL.

V and J are TRBV4-3 and TRBJ1-4, with unresolved D. Trimming cost V 2 bases and J 2 bases, with 9 bases left between them. The CDR3 is 15 residues long. CDR1 is LGHNA, CDR2 YSLEER, per germline. The DNA of the CDR3 is TGCGCCAGCAGCCAAAGCCCGAGGACTAATGAAAAACTGTTTTTT. The encoded protein is CASSQSPRTNEKLFF.

The gene calls are TRBV7-2 and TRBJ2-5; TRBD2 matches 8 bases. The V gene's germline CDR1 is SGHTA and CDR2 FQGNSA. V shed 3 bases and J 5 bases; nucleotides not matched to a gene: 11. The CDR3 covers 16 residues. The DNA of the CDR3 is TGTGCCAGCAGCTTGTTGTCCGGGGGGGCCGGGGAGACCCAGTACTTC. Residues: CASSLLSGGAGETQYF.

The rearrangement links TRBV15 to TRBJ1-3, with no clear D. Germline CDR1 LNHNV, CDR2 YYDKDF (reference sequence). V lost 5 bases and J 4 bases, leaving 12 bases between the germline ends. The CDR3 spans 14 residues. The CDR3 coding sequence is TGTGCCACCAGCCGCAAGGGAGGCGGAAACACCATATATTTT. Residues: CATSRKGGGNTIYF.

The chain employs TRBV4-1 and TRBJ1-5; unclear D gene. V lost 0 bases to trimming and J lost 2 bases, with 5 bases between them. The CDR3 runs to 14 residues. The germline V gene has CDR1 MGHRA and CDR2 YSYEKL. CDR3 amino acids: CASSQDLGNQPQHF. CDR3 nucleotides: TGCGCCAGCAGCCAAGACCTCGGCAATCAGCCCCAGCATTTT.

J is TRBJ1-5 and V is TRBV28, with 8 positions matching TRBD1. Trimming cost V 1 base and J 5 bases; bases outside gene matches: 1. This CDR3 contains 14 residues. The germline V gene encodes CDR1 MDHEN and CDR2 SYDVKM. CDR3 amino acids: CASSLYRGDQPQHF. CDR3 DNA: TGTGCCAGCAGTTTATACAGGGGGGATCAGCCCCAGCATTTT.

This chain links TRBV4-1 with TRBJ2-7; TRBD2 aligns across 8 bases. The CDR3 has 13 amino acids. CDR1 is MGHRA, CDR2 YSYEKL, per germline. V was clipped by 8 bases and J by 7 bases; unmatched bases: 10. The CDR3 spells CASSLRAGEEQYV. CDR3 nucleotide sequence: TGCGCCAGCTCGCTGAGAGCGGGGGAAGAGCAGTACGTC.

The V gene is TRBV7-9, the J gene TRBJ2-6; 7 bases fit TRBD1. The CDR3 spans 18 residues. J was trimmed by 0 bases and V by 4 bases; bases with no gene match: 9. CDR1 is SEHNR and CDR2 is FQNEAQ in the germline V gene (reference sequence). CDR3 nucleotides: TGTGCCAGCAGCTCCAAGGGGGCGCCCGACTCTGGGGCCAACGTCCTGACTTTC. Its protein is CASSSKGAPDSGANVLTF.

The chain is built from TRBV3-1 (or the pseudogene TRBV3-2) and TRBJ1-2; D ambiguous. The germline V and J ends were trimmed by 1 base and 5 bases, with 11 bases remaining between them. Germline V gene lookup returns CDR1 LGHDT and CDR2 YNNKEL (reference sequence). The CDR3 has 14 residues. The CDR3 protein is CASSQGGGDYGYTF. DNA for the CDR3: TGTGCCAGCAGCCAAGGGGGAGGTGATTATGGCTACACCTTC.

CDR3 DNA sequence: TGTGCCACCAAAGCGCCCGAGACCTACAATGAGCAGTTCTTC. The encoded protein is CATKAPETYNEQFF. This chain uses TRBV15 with TRBJ2-1; D ambiguous. Germline V CDR1 and CDR2: LNHNV, YYDKDF (reference sequence). The CDR3 has 14 amino acids. Trimming pared 7 bases from V and 2 bases from J, leaving 12 bases between.

The chain links TRBV12-3 or TRBV12-4 to TRBJ1-2; D not certain. V was shortened by 2 bases and J by 2 bases, with 6 bases between the two germline ends. This CDR3 is built from 13 residues. The CDR3 region is CASSLTGNYGYTF. The CDR3 nucleotides read TGTGCCAGCAGTTTAACGGGGAACTATGGCTACACCTTC.

This clone was observed once. This CDR3 is also generated by other DNA sequences in the sample. The chain carries TRBV7-6 and TRBJ2-3, with 10 positions matching TRBD1. CDR1 SGHVS and CDR2 FNYEAQ come from the germline V gene. The CDR3 runs to 16 residues. The V gene end was trimmed by 5 bases and the J gene end by 0 bases; junction bases not matched to a gene: 5. The CDR3 spells CASSLWTGGSTDTQYF. The CDR3 nucleotides are TGTGCCAGCAGCCTCTGGACAGGGGGTAGCACAGATACGCAGTATTTT. The variable domain in full, completed from reference TRBV7-6 and TRBJ2-3, reads GAGVSQSPRYKVTKRGQDVALRCDPISGHVSLYWYRQALGQGPEFLTYFNYEAQQDKSGLPNDRFSAERPEGSISTLTIQRTEQRDSAMYRCASSLWTGGSTDTQYFGPGTRLTVL.

The chain links TRBV7-2 to TRBJ1-2; D possibly corresponds to TRBD1 (5 bases). Germline loops: CDR1 SGHTA, CDR2 FQGNSA. The CDR3 extends over 16 amino acids. Trimming removed 5 bases from V and 2 bases from J, with 18 bases in between. In nucleotides, the CDR3 is TGTGCCAGCAGCAAAGGCGGCCAGGGTGGGAACTATGGCTACACCTTC. It is translated as CASSKGGQGGNYGYTF.

A single count supports this clone. This rearrangement joins TRBV7-2 to TRBJ2-2; a possible D gene is TRBD2 (5 bases). The CDR3 covers 15 residues. V was cut by 3 bases and J by 0 bases, with 8 bases left in between. Germline CDR1 SGHTA, CDR2 FQGNSA. CDR3 DNA sequence: TGTGCCAGCAGCTTCAGCGGAGCGAACACCGGGGAGCTGTTTTTT. It encodes CASSFSGANTGELFF. The variable domain in full, completed from reference TRBV7-2 and TRBJ2-2, reads GAGVSQSPSNKVTEKGKDVELRCDPISGHTALYWYRQSLGQGLEFLIYFQGNSAPDKSGLPSDRFSAERTGGSVSTLTIQRTQQEDSAVYLCASSFSGANTGELFFGEGSRLTVL.

The chain carries TRBV19 and TRBJ2-2; TRBD2 matches 7 bases. The CDR3 sequence is 15 residues long. With 4 bases clipped from V and 5 bases from J, the junction kept 7 bases outside the gene matches. Germline V CDR1 and CDR2: LNHDA, SQIVND (reference sequence). The CDR3 nucleotides are TGTGCCAGTAGTACTCCGGGACTACCTACCGGGGAGCTGTTTTTT. It specifies CASSTPGLPTGELFF.